The 22 T cell receptor beta chains presented below share a single source sample, sequenced in a study of T-cell reconstitution after alpha-beta-depleted transplantation in children (dated by TCRdb to about 2016). To prepare the library, PCR was applied. Sequencing took place on an Illumina HiSeq 2500. TCR libraries were prepared with molecular barcoding, using unique molecular identifiers to normalize TCRbeta repertoire quantification. TCRdb itself trimmed the public reads at Q25 with fastp, ran MiXCR and retained productive beta chains. Rows are combined by CDR3 protein, so each entry shows the most common genes and DNA. For this sample the table gives some 490,000 distinct CDR3 sequences, of which around 13% were detected only once. The ten largest clonotypes hold 5% to 6% of the sample. This sample comprised PBMCs from the stem cell graft donor, obtained from the stem cell graft. These receptors came from a human donor who donated a stem cell graft to a child with combined immunodeficiency.

The CDR3 here is CASSQEGGPDNEQFF. The CDR3 DNA reads as TGCGCCAGCAGCCAAGAAGGAGGGCCCGACAATGAGCAGTTCTTC. This sequence joins TRBV4-3 and TRBJ2-1; maybe TRBD2 (6 bases). Deletions cut 0 bases from V and 5 bases from J, with 11 bases between. Germline-derived CDR1 and CDR2 are LGHNA and YSLEER. The CDR3 sequence is 15 residues long.

This clonotype was counted many times. The V and J genes are TRBV6-5 and TRBJ2-3; possibly TRBD2 for D (6 bases). The CDR3 consists of 15 residues. Germline V CDR1 and CDR2: MNHEY, SVGAGI. V lost 4 bases and J lost 6, with 17 bases in between. The CDR3 here is CASSLEWGVGDTQYF. CDR3 sequence (DNA): TGTGCCAGCAGTTTAGAGTGGGGGGTGGGGGATACGCAGTATTTT.

This clonotype has ten or more counts. The chain joins TRBV10-3 to TRBJ2-7; 9 bases agree with TRBD2. The CDR3 has 14 residues. V lost 3 bases, J lost 6 bases, and 6 bases stayed unmatched. Germline CDR1 and CDR2: ENHRY and SYGVKD. The CDR3 DNA is TGTGCCATCAGTGACGCGGGAGGGCCTGGCGAGCAGTACTTC. Translating it yields CAISDAGGPGEQYF.

This clonotype was counted at least ten times. The V call is TRBV28, the J call TRBJ1-6, with 8 bases that match TRBD1. Germline V gene sequence: CDR1 MDHEN, CDR2 SYDVKM. The CDR3 totals 15 residues. V shed 8 bases, J shed 10 bases, and the junction held 13 bases outside the gene matches. CDR3 sequence (DNA): TGTGCCAGCGGTCCCCTGGACAGGGCAGGATCACCCCTCCACTTT. As protein: CASGPLDRAGSPLHF. Complete variable domain (other parts from reference TRBV28 and TRBJ1-6): DVKVTQSSRYLVKRTGEKVFLECVQDMDHENMFWYRQDPGLGLRLIYFSYDVKMKEKGDIPEGYSVSREKKERFSLILESASTNQTSMYLCASGPLDRAGSPLHFGNGTRLTVT.

Ten or more counts support this clonotype. The V gene is TRBV5-1, the J gene TRBJ2-6, with TRBD1 matching 7 bases. There are 17 residues in the CDR3. After removal of 0 bases from V and 3 bases from J, the junction contained 6 bases not matched to a gene. Per germline, CDR1 SGHRS and CDR2 YFSETQ. The CDR3 DNA reads TGCGCCAGCAGCTTGGAGGGACAGTCTTATGGGGCCAACGTCCTGACTTTC. Protein: CASSLEGQSYGANVLTF.

V usage is TRBV20-1 and J usage is TRBJ2-3, with unresolved D. CDR3 length equals 13 residues. CDR1 DFQATT and CDR2 SNEGSKA come from the germline V gene (reference sequence). V was trimmed by 0 bases and J by 2 bases, leaving 6 bases between them. As DNA, the CDR3 is TGCAGTGCTAGAGATCCCTTCACAGATACGCAGTATTTT. Its translation: CSARDPFTDTQYF.

The table lists this clonotype with a few counts. The V gene is TRBV5-1, the J gene TRBJ2-1; 8 bases align to TRBD2. J was trimmed by 10 bases and V by 4 bases; bases with no gene match: 10. CDR3 size: 14 residues. Germline V lookup: CDR1 SGHRS, CDR2 YFSETQ. The DNA of the CDR3 is TGCGCCAGCAGCCCGGGACTAGAAGCTGCCGAGCAGTTCTTC. This sequence encodes CASSPGLEAAEQFF.

This clonotype has more than one count but fewer than ten. V gene TRBV24-1 combines with J gene TRBJ1-4, with TRBD1 identical over 11 bases. The CDR3 runs 14 residues. Germline lookup yields CDR1 KGHDR and CDR2 SFDVKD. Germline trimming cut 4 bases from V and 7 bases from J; bases unmatched to any gene: 1. The DNA of the CDR3 is TGTGCCACCAGTGACGGGACAGGGGGTGAAAAACTGTTTTTT. Amino acids: CATSDGTGGEKLFF.

The chain uses TRBV20-1 and TRBJ2-7; TRBD1 agrees at 9 bases. In germline, CDR1 is DFQATT, CDR2 SNEGSKA (reference sequence). This CDR3 has 15 residues. V dropped 3 bases and J dropped 1; count of bases not matched to a gene: 7. CDR3 sequence: CSASPPGQGSYEQYF. Written as DNA, the CDR3 is TGCAGTGCTAGCCCCCCGGGACAGGGTTCCTACGAGCAGTACTTC.

This clonotype was recorded many times. J is TRBJ1-2 and V is TRBV4-3, with a weak D call TRBD1 (5 bases). The CDR3 totals 16 residues. CDR1 and CDR2 (germline): LGHNA, YSLEER. Trimming pared 1 base from V and 4 bases from J, leaving 16 bases between. CDR3 protein: CASSQVPTAGPYGYTF. The CDR3 DNA reads TGCGCCAGCAGCCAAGTTCCGACAGCAGGGCCCTATGGCTACACCTTC.

This clonotype was seen at least ten times. The CDR3 is CASSLVLAYVNEQFF. The CDR3 nucleotides read TGCGCCAGCAGCTTGGTACTAGCATACGTTAATGAGCAGTTCTTC. This chain joins TRBV5-1 and TRBJ2-1, with a possible D match to TRBD2 (6 bases). The CDR3 has 15 amino acids. Germline V CDR1 and CDR2: SGHRS, YFSETQ. Trimming pared 0 bases from V and 7 bases from J, leaving 14 bases between.

This clonotype was seen a few times. One end of the junction fails to match germline, which may point to a read error. The chain recombines TRBV11-3 with TRBJ2-3, with a possible D match to TRBD2 (5 bases). CDR1 and CDR2 from the germline V gene are SGHNT and YENEEA. The CDR3 consists of 8 residues. CDR3 sequence reads: CAESGGHF. The DNA for the CDR3 is TGTGCCGAAAGTGGAGGTCATTTT. Filled out from reference TRBV11-3 and TRBJ2-3, the complete variable domain reads EAGVVQSPRYKIIEKKQPVAFWCNPISGHNTLYWYLQNLGQGPELLIRYENEEAVDDSQLPKDRFSAERLKGVDSTLKIQPAELGDSAVYLCAESGGHFGPGTRLTVL.

This clonotype was seen more than once but under ten times. The chain employs TRBV19 and TRBJ1-2; D call uncertain. The germline V gene has CDR1 LNHDA and CDR2 SQIVND (reference sequence). V dropped 1 base and J dropped 4 bases, with 13 bases sitting between them. This CDR3 comprises 15 residues. Here the CDR3 DNA reads TGTGCCAGTAGTATAGTGGCGAACAGCGGCTATGGCTACACCTTC. Encoded protein: CASSIVANSGYGYTF.

This chain uses TRBV7-9 with TRBJ1-1; weak D call: TRBD1 (5 bases). Trimming stripped 2 bases from V and 4 bases from J, with 17 bases between. The CDR3 is 16 amino acids. In germline, CDR1 is SEHNR, CDR2 FQNEAQ (reference sequence). Here the CDR3 DNA reads TGTGCCAGCAGCTTAATTTGGGGTCAGGGTGGCACTGAAGCTTTCTTT. Protein product: CASSLIWGQGGTEAFF.

The chain recombines TRBV9 with TRBJ2-2; 10 bases line up with TRBD2. The germline V gene encodes CDR1 SGDLS and CDR2 YYNGEE. This CDR3 spans 15 amino acids. J lost 6 bases, V lost 4 bases, and 6 bases had no gene match. As DNA, the CDR3 is TGTGCCAGCAGCACACTAGCGGGGTCGTCCGGGGAGCTGTTTTTT. Translating it yields CASSTLAGSSGELFF.

This clonotype was recorded only once. The chain carries TRBV11-2 and TRBJ2-5; D is uncertain. V lost 5 bases and J lost 0, with 13 bases in between. In germline, CDR1 is SGHAT, CDR2 FQNNGV. The CDR3 contains 15 residues. The CDR3 spells CASSISGTDQETQYF. The CDR3, as DNA: TGTGCCAGCAGCATATCCGGTACGGACCAAGAGACCCAGTACTTC.

The DNA of the CDR3 is TGTGCCAGCAGCCCCAGGGTTGGGCGGGGGGGCAATGAGCAGTTCTTC. It yields the protein CASSPRVGRGGNEQFF. The V gene is TRBV7-2, the J gene TRBJ2-1; 9 bases line up with TRBD2. CDR1 and CDR2 from the germline V gene are SGHTA and FQGNSA. The CDR3 runs to 16 residues. V shed 5 bases and J 6 bases; nucleotides not matched to a gene: 11.

This chain joins TRBV24-1 and TRBJ2-2; a weak D match, TRBD1 (6 bases). V shed 0 bases and J shed 6 bases, with 19 bases lying between them. CDR3 size: 18 residues. Germline V gene lookup returns CDR1 KGHDR and CDR2 SFDVKD. The CDR3 region has the DNA TGTGCCACCAGTGATTTGCCGCCTCCCAGGGGCGGCCCCGGGGAGCTGTTTTTT. Its translation: CATSDLPPPRGGPGELFF.

This clonotype was picked up many times. The CDR3 sequence: CASSSTLTGELFF. DNA for the CDR3: TGTGCCAGCAGCTCCACCTTGACCGGGGAGCTGTTTTTT. The chain employs TRBV12-3 or TRBV12-4 and TRBJ2-2; D is undetermined. This CDR3 comprises 13 residues. Trimming took 6 bases from V and 5 from J, leaving 10 bases between them.

This clonotype has at least ten counts. The DNA for the CDR3 is TGTGCCAGCAGCTTAGGGAACACGAGGTCTGGGGGGTACGAGCAGTACTTC. Protein: CASSLGNTRSGGYEQYF. The gene calls are TRBV11-2 and TRBJ2-7; D is possibly TRBD2 (6 bases). Germline V gene data show CDR1 as SGHAT and CDR2 as FQNNGV. V was cut by 1 base and J by 4 bases, with 20 bases left in between. The CDR3 sequence is 17 residues long.

The rearrangement links TRBV10-3 to TRBJ1-5, with 7 bases matching TRBD1. Germline V CDR1 and CDR2: ENHRY, SYGVKD. After removal of 2 bases from V and 5 bases from J, the junction contained 6 bases not matched to a gene. The CDR3 spans 15 residues. The CDR3 bases are TGTGCCATCAGTGAGCGGGGGCAGGGGGATCAGCCCCAGCATTTT. The encoded protein is CAISERGQGDQPQHF.

Comments on this clonotype: Since a much larger clone is just one base distant, this may be a read error. V and J are TRBV7-8 and TRBJ2-1, with D possibly TRBD2 on 6 matching bases. The CDR3 extends over 14 amino acids. Between the trimmed V and J ends, which lost 3 bases and 7 bases, there was a span of 13 bases. Germline V gene lookup returns CDR1 SGHVS and CDR2 FQNEAQ. The CDR3 DNA is TGTGCCAGCAGCTTGACCGGGAGAGTAAATGAGCAGTTCTTC. Encoded protein: CASSLTGRVNEQFF.